This is a list of T cell receptor beta chains from one sample in a study of T cells in narcolepsy. Clones were sequenced by immunoSEQ multiplex PCR, and TCRdb holds only the in-frame ones, with some missing. The sample lists fewer than 35,000 clones, approximately 83% seen once, with roughly 0.99% in the top ten. Sequencing used CD45RA- memory CD4+ T cells from PBMCs. The receptors come from a human donor with narcolepsy. The CDR3 runs from the conserved cysteine through the conserved F or W. D genes are given only for firm matches. Some rows mark clone size as missing; the rest say once, few, many or name a class of expanded clone.

NA	TRBV5-6	TRBJ2-1	TRBD1	CASSEDGTGSEDEQFF	TGTGCCAGCAGCGAGGACGGGACAGGCTCTGAGGATGAGCAGTTCTTC
NA	TRBV4-2	TRBJ1-4	NA	CASSQVSQQGSSIRTNEKLFF	TGTGCCAGCAGCCAAGTTTCTCAACAGGGATCTAGTATTAGAACTAATGAAAAACTGTTTTTT
NA	TRBV19	TRBJ2-3	NA	CASRPVPGGRADTQYF	TGTGCCAGTAGGCCCGTCCCGGGGGGCCGGGCAGATACGCAGTATTTT
NA	TRBV6-1	TRBJ2-7	TRBD1	CASSPTGAGNEQYF	TGTGCCAGCAGTCCAACAGGGGCAGGGAACGAGCAGTACTTC
NA	TRBV6-5	TRBJ1-5	NA	CASTRKDGGQPQHF	TGTGCCAGCACTAGGAAAGACGGTGGTCAGCCCCAGCATTTT
NA	TRBV7-8	TRBJ1-1	TRBD1	CASSNRDRRTEAFF	TGTGCCAGCAGTAACCGGGACAGAAGAACTGAAGCTTTCTTT
NA	TRBV19	TRBJ2-3	NA	CASSINKGRFADTQYF	TGTGCCAGTAGTATCAACAAGGGGAGGTTCGCAGATACGCAGTATTTT
NA	TRBV19	TRBJ1-6	TRBD1	CASSRGERGRNSPLHF	TGTGCCAGTAGTAGGGGGGAGAGGGGGCGAAATTCACCCCTCCACTTT
NA	TRBV4-2	TRBJ1-1	TRBD1	CASSQGTGGVPEAFF	TGTGCCAGCAGCCAAGGGACAGGGGGTGTTCCTGAAGCTTTCTTT
NA	TRBV4-2	TRBJ1-4	NA	CASSQAGDNEKLFF	TGTGCCAGCAGCCAAGCGGGAGATAATGAAAAACTGTTTTTT
NA	TRBV14	TRBJ2-2	TRBD1	CASTGTGNTGELFF	TGTGCCAGCACCGGGACAGGGAACACCGGGGAGCTGTTTTTT
NA	TRBV2	TRBJ1-2	NA	CASSEIRGGGYTF	TGTGCCAGCAGTGAAATCCGGGGCGGAGGCTACACCTTC
few	TRBV2	TRBJ2-1	TRBD2	CASRGLAEYNEQFF	TGTGCCAGCAGGGGACTAGCGGAATACAATGAGCAGTTCTTC
NA	TRBV7-4	TRBJ2-7	NA	CASSLDRFSYEQYF	TGTGCCAGCAGCTTGGACAGATTTTCCTACGAGCAGTACTTC
NA	TRBV11-3	TRBJ1-4	TRBD1	CASSRGTGVNEKLFF	TGTGCCAGCAGCCGAGGGACAGGGGTTAATGAAAAACTGTTTTTT
once	TRBV19	TRBJ2-2	TRBD1	CASKGGRDRISSNTGELFF	TGTGCCAGTAAAGGGGGCCGGGACAGAATAAGTTCGAACACCGGGGAGCTGTTTTTT
NA	TRBV2	TRBJ2-5	NA	CASSVGAGSEETQYF	TGTGCCAGCAGTGTTGGGGCGGGATCCGAAGAGACCCAGTACTTC
NA	TRBV7-6	TRBJ2-3	NA	CASSLDQSGSLQNTQYF	TGTGCCAGCAGCTTAGATCAATCGGGCTCACTGCAGAATACGCAGTATTTT
NA	TRBV9	TRBJ2-5	NA	CASSVGTNQETQYF	TGTGCCAGCAGCGTAGGAACCAACCAAGAGACCCAGTACTTC
NA	TRBV14	TRBJ2-6	NA	CASTSKGGRSGANVLTF	TGTGCCAGCACCTCTAAGGGGGGGCGCTCTGGGGCCAACGTCCTGACTTTC
NA	TRBV14	TRBJ1-2	NA	CASSRGPYGYTF	TGTGCCAGCAGCCGCGGGCCCTATGGCTACACCTTC
NA	TRBV5-1	TRBJ1-4	NA	CASSLAGRGEEKLFF	TGCGCCAGCAGCTTGGCTGGGAGGGGAGAGGAAAAACTGTTTTTT
NA	TRBV6-5	TRBJ1-5	NA	CASSPTVNQPQHF	TGTGCCAGCAGCCCGACCGTAAATCAGCCCCAGCATTTT
NA	TRBV6-1	TRBJ2-5	NA	CASSVSIVPETQYF	TGTGCCAGCAGTGTCAGCATAGTCCCCGAGACCCAGTACTTC
NA	TRBV5-4	TRBJ1-5	NA	CASSRDLDSNQPQHF	TGTGCCAGCAGCCGGGACCTCGATAGCAATCAGCCCCAGCATTTT
NA	TRBV19	TRBJ2-7	NA	CASNALGGGHEQYF	TGTGCCAGTAATGCCCTTGGAGGGGGACACGAGCAGTACTTC
NA	TRBV19	TRBJ1-1	NA	CASSLSGYDTEAFF	TGTGCCAGTAGCCTTTCAGGGTACGACACTGAAGCTTTCTTT
NA	TRBV5-5	TRBJ1-2	TRBD1	CASSWGQGANYGYTF	TGTGCCAGCAGCTGGGGACAGGGGGCCAACTATGGCTACACCTTC
NA	TRBV11-3	TRBJ2-7	NA	CASSPNSYEQYF	TGTGCCAGCAGCCCCAACTCCTACGAGCAGTACTTC
NA	TRBV6-1	TRBJ1-4	NA	CASSQAINEKLFF	TGTGCCAGCAGTCAGGCCATTAATGAAAAACTGTTTTTT
NA	TRBV6-5	TRBJ2-5	TRBD2	CASRSGGVQQYF	TGTGCCAGCAGATCTGGGGGGGTCCAGCAGTACTTC
NA	TRBV29-1	TRBJ1-2	NA	CSVAAGYGYTF	TGCAGCGTTGCAGCAGGCTATGGCTACACCTTC
NA	TRBV6-5	TRBJ1-5	NA	CASGTGSQPQHF	TGTGCCAGCGGAACGGGGAGTCAGCCCCAGCATTTT
NA	TRBV11-2	TRBJ1-5	TRBD1	CASSAGQGQPQHF	TGTGCCAGCAGCGCCGGACAGGGGCAGCCCCAGCATTTT
NA	TRBV9	TRBJ1-1	TRBD1	CASSVAAGGAGTEAFF	TGTGCCAGCAGCGTAGCGGCAGGGGGCGCGGGGACTGAAGCTTTCTTT
NA	TRBV28	TRBJ1-2	NA	CARPTGGGYTF	TGTGCCAGACCCACCGGGGGGGGCTACACCTTC
few	TRBV6-1	TRBJ1-2	TRBD1	CASSPFRDSYGYTF	TGTGCCAGCAGTCCCTTCCGGGACAGCTATGGCTACACCTTC
NA	TRBV6-1	TRBJ2-2	TRBD2	CASSKSGGITGELFF	TGTGCCAGCAGTAAGAGCGGGGGAATCACCGGGGAGCTGTTTTTT
NA	TRBV28	TRBJ1-4	NA	CASSIPVGSNEKLFF	TGTGCCAGCTCAATTCCGGTGGGATCTAATGAAAAACTGTTTTTT
NA	TRBV4-1	TRBJ2-7	NA	CASSSVSGSYEQYF	TGCGCCAGCAGCTCCGTGTCCGGCTCCTACGAGCAGTACTTC
NA	TRBV7-2	TRBJ2-7	TRBD2	CASSLSGGDPYEQYF	TGTGCCAGCAGCTTGTCGGGGGGGGACCCCTACGAGCAGTACTTC
NA	TRBV5-8	TRBJ1-4	NA	CASSRGGNGANEKLFF	TGTGCCAGCAGCCGGGGAGGGAATGGAGCTAATGAAAAACTGTTTTTT
NA	TRBV2	TRBJ2-7	TRBD1	CASSVGPGQGFYEQYF	TGTGCCAGCAGTGTCGGACCGGGACAGGGCTTTTACGAGCAGTACTTC
NA	TRBV11-3	TRBJ2-4	TRBD1	CASSSGTGGKNIQYF	TGTGCCAGCAGCTCGGGAACAGGGGGCAAAAACATTCAGTACTTC
once	TRBV9	TRBJ1-2	NA	CASSVDPTTQRGYTF	TGTGCCAGCAGCGTAGACCCCACTACTCAGCGGGGCTACACCTTC
medium-sized	TRBV18	TRBJ1-1	NA	CASSHLPDNTEAFF	TGTGCCAGCTCACACCTTCCAGATAACACTGAAGCTTTCTTT
NA	TRBV5-5	TRBJ1-4	NA	CASSTDSHSAEKLFF	TGTGCCAGCAGCACGGACAGCCACTCTGCCGAAAAACTGTTTTTT
NA	TRBV5-1	TRBJ2-5	NA	CASSSLVEETQYF	TGCGCCAGCAGCTCCTTGGTCGAAGAGACCCAGTACTTC
NA	TRBV15	TRBJ2-3	TRBD2	CATSTLSSGGAGDTQYF	TGTGCCACCAGCACCCTTTCTAGCGGGGGGGCCGGAGATACGCAGTATTTT
NA	TRBV5-1	TRBJ1-2	NA	CASSLRGTETVTTGYTF	TGCGCCAGCAGCTTGAGAGGGACGGAGACCGTAACTACTGGCTACACCTTC
NA	TRBV4-1	TRBJ2-7	TRBD2	CASSPFSPGGPHEQYF	TGTGCCAGCAGCCCCTTCTCCCCGGGGGGGCCCCACGAGCAGTACTTC
few	TRBV6-4	TRBJ1-6	NA	CASSVELGGHSPLHF	TGTGCCAGCAGTGTGGAGTTGGGCGGACATTCACCCCTCCACTTT
NA	TRBV5-5	TRBJ1-1	TRBD1	CASSQTGSTEAFF	TGTGCCAGCAGCCAGACAGGGAGCACTGAAGCTTTCTTT